This is a list of T cell receptor beta chains from one sample in a study of T-cell memory formation after mild COVID-19. TCRdb passed the 5' RACE reads through MiXCR, listing each CDR3 protein once. The sample carries approximately 4,900 distinct CDR3 sequences, approximately 48% recorded once. Material: PBMCs or a T cell subset sorted from them (not recorded which). These receptors were collected from an adult who had mild COVID-19 (a few samples of this study predate the infection). Cell type and time point are not known. Each CDR3 is given without its conserved first and last residue. Size values are once, few and many counts, or a class for expanded clones, and some rows have none.

clone size: medium-sized; J gene: TRBJ1-6; V gene: TRBV6-5; CDR3 protein: ASSVRYNSPLH
clone size: large; J gene: TRBJ2-7; V gene: TRBV29-1; CDR3 protein: SVGGGYEQY
clone size: .; J gene: TRBJ2-1; V gene: TRBV19; CDR3 protein: ASSMTSGQYNEQF
clone size: .; J gene: TRBJ2-1; V gene: TRBV6-4; CDR3 protein: ASSGTSGTYNEQF
clone size: .; J gene: TRBJ2-2; V gene: TRBV14; CDR3 protein: ASSQAFGGELF
clone size: medium-sized; J gene: TRBJ1-3; V gene: TRBV7-2; CDR3 protein: ASGEGSGNTIY
clone size: medium-sized; J gene: TRBJ1-2; V gene: TRBV4-1; CDR3 protein: ASSSTGRGVYGYT
clone size: .; J gene: TRBJ2-3; V gene: TRBV5-1; CDR3 protein: ASSLGQSTDTQY
clone size: .; J gene: TRBJ2-7; V gene: TRBV18; CDR3 protein: ASSPGGGREQY
clone size: .; J gene: TRBJ2-2; V gene: TRBV5-1; CDR3 protein: ASSLGNTGELF
clone size: medium-sized; J gene: TRBJ2-2; V gene: TRBV5-1; CDR3 protein: ASSSGGRELF
clone size: medium-sized; J gene: TRBJ2-3; V gene: TRBV7-9; CDR3 protein: ASSLEASGGDETDTQY
clone size: medium-sized; J gene: TRBJ2-1; V gene: TRBV27; CDR3 protein: ASSTSTRTGGGEQF
clone size: .; J gene: TRBJ1-1; V gene: TRBV10-3; CDR3 protein: AISESQDLNTEAF
clone size: .; J gene: TRBJ2-2; V gene: TRBV7-8; CDR3 protein: ASSHSSGGNTGELF
clone size: .; J gene: TRBJ2-7; V gene: TRBV3-1; CDR3 protein: ASSQAPGDDEQY
clone size: .; J gene: TRBJ2-3; V gene: TRBV5-1; CDR3 protein: ASQSGDTQY
clone size: .; J gene: TRBJ2-3; V gene: TRBV4-2; CDR3 protein: ASSQAGLAGGLGDTQY
clone size: once; J gene: TRBJ2-5; V gene: TRBV12-3/TRBV12-4; CDR3 protein: ASSLALLAGGRAQY
clone size: .; J gene: TRBJ2-2; V gene: TRBV4-1; CDR3 protein: ASSPSGTGLTGELF
clone size: .; J gene: TRBJ2-3; V gene: TRBV4-2; CDR3 protein: ASSQEGTSGGPDTQY
clone size: medium-sized; J gene: TRBJ1-3; V gene: TRBV5-1; CDR3 protein: ASSRGQGSHTIY
clone size: medium-sized; J gene: TRBJ2-2; V gene: TRBV7-2; CDR3 protein: ASSLVGQMNTGELF
clone size: medium-sized; J gene: TRBJ1-1; V gene: TRBV18; CDR3 protein: ASSPGVGQNTEAF
clone size: medium-sized; J gene: TRBJ1-5; V gene: TRBV28; CDR3 protein: ASSPHGNQPQH
clone size: medium-sized; J gene: TRBJ1-4; V gene: TRBV7-9; CDR3 protein: ASSLAGINEKLF
clone size: medium-sized; J gene: TRBJ2-2; V gene: TRBV4-3; CDR3 protein: ASSQEGRPNTGELF
clone size: .; J gene: TRBJ2-3; V gene: TRBV27; CDR3 protein: ASGGLASTDTQY
clone size: medium-sized; J gene: TRBJ2-7; V gene: TRBV25-1; CDR3 protein: ASRKTGGAEQY
clone size: .; J gene: TRBJ2-1; V gene: TRBV4-2; CDR3 protein: ASSQDGNEQF
clone size: .; J gene: TRBJ1-5; V gene: TRBV12-3/TRBV12-4; CDR3 protein: ASSLQGSGQPQH
clone size: medium-sized; J gene: TRBJ2-1; V gene: TRBV4-1; CDR3 protein: ASSQGMYSYNEQF
clone size: medium-sized; J gene: TRBJ2-5; V gene: TRBV14; CDR3 protein: ASSQLGQQETQY
clone size: .; J gene: TRBJ2-3; V gene: TRBV15; CDR3 protein: ATSRDRGADTQY
clone size: medium-sized; J gene: TRBJ2-7; V gene: TRBV29-1; CDR3 protein: SVGSTYEQY
clone size: .; J gene: TRBJ2-3; V gene: TRBV7-6; CDR3 protein: ASSWGDTAGSTSTDTQY
clone size: medium-sized; J gene: TRBJ2-5; V gene: TRBV5-5; CDR3 protein: ASSSWTDQETQY